This entry features one T cell receptor beta chain sequence. Its target is not known. This sample is part of a study of T-cell memory formation after mild COVID-19. CDR3 length: 13 amino acids. Trimming pared 4 bases from V and 6 bases from J, leaving 13 bases between. CDR1 and CDR2 (germline): SGHDT, YYEEEE. TCRdb analysed the 5' RACE reads with MiXCR anew, one entry per CDR3 protein. This table holds about 410,000 distinct CDR3 sequences, about a sixth found once. Points from the study as a whole: A balance of CD4 and CD8 characterized clones contracting day 15 to 85, whereas later expanders leaned CD4+. Detection of some responders pre-infection suggested pre-existing cross-reactive memory T cells participated. Contracting CD4+ clones were located mainly in CM and EM, and CD8+ clones in EMRA.

What was sequenced was PBMCs or a T cell subset sorted from them (not recorded which). The sequence came from a man between 18 and 35 years old who had mild COVID-19 (a few samples of this study predate the infection). Cell type and time point are not known. V is TRBV5-6 and J is TRBJ1-2, with D uncertain. The CDR3 region has the DNA TGTGCCAGCAGCAGAACGTGGCGGGATGGCTACACCTTC. The encoded protein is CASSRTWRDGYTF.